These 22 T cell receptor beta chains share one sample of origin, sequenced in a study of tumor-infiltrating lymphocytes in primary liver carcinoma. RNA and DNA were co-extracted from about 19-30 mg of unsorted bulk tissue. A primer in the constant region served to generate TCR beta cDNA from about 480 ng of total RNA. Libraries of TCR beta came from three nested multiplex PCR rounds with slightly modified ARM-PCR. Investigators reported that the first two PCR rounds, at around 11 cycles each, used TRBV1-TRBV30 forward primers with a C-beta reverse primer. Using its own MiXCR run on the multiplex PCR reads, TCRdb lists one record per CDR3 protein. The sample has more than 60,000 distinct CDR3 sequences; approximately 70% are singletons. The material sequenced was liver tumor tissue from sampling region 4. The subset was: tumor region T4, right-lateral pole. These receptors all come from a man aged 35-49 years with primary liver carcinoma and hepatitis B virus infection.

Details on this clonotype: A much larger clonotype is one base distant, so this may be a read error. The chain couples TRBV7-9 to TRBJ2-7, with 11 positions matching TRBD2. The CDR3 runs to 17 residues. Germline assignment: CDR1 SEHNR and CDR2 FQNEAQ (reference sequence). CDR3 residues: CASRPPLSSGGSYEEYF. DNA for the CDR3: TGTGCCAGCAGACCCCCTCTCTCTAGCGGGGGGTCCTACGAGGAGTACTTC.

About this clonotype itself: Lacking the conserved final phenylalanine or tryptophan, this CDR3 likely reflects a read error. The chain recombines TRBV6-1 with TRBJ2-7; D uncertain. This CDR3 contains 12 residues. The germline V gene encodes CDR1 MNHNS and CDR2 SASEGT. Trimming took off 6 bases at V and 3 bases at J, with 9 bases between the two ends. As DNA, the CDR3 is TGTGCCAGCAGGGAGACCGTCTACGAGCAGTACTAT. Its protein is CASRETVYEQYY.

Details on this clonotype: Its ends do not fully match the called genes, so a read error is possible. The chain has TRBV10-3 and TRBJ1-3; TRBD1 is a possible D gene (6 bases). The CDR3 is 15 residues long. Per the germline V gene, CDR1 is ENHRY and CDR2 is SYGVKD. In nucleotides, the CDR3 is TGCGCCGCCCGAGACGGGGGGCTTTTTGGAAACACCATATATTTT. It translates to CAARDGGLFGNTIYF.

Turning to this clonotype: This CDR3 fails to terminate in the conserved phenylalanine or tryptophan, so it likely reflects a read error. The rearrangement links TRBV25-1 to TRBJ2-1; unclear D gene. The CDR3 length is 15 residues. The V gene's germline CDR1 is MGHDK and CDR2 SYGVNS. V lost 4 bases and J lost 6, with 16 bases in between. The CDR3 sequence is CASSVLMGIFNEQFI. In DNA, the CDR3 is TGTGCCAGCAGTGTACTAATGGGAATCTTCAATGAGCAGTTCATC.

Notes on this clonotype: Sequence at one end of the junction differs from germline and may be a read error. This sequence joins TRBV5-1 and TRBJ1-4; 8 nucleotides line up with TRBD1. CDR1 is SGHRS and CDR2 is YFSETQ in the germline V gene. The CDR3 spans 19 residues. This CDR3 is CAGSSGVLEPGQDCEKLFF. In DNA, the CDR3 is TGCGCCGGCAGCTCGGGTGTCTTAGAGCCGGGACAGGACTGTGAAAAACTGTTTTTT.

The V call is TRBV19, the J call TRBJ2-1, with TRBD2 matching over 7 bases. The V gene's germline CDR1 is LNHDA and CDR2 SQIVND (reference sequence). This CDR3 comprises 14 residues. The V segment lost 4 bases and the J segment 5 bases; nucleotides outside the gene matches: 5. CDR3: CASSKREDDNEQFF. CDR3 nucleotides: TGTGCCAGTAGTAAACGGGAGGATGACAATGAGCAGTTCTTC.

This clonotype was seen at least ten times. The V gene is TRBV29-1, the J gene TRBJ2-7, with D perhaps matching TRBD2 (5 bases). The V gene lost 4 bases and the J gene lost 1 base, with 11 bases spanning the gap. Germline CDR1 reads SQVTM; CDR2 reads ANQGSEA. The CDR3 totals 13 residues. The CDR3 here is CSVGPRGSYEQYF. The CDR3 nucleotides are TGCAGCGTTGGACCACGAGGGTCCTACGAGCAGTACTTC.

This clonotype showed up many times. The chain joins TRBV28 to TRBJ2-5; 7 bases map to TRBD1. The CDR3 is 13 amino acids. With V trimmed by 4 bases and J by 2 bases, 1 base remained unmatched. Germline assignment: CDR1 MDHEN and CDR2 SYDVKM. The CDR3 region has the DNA TGTGCCAGCAGTTCGGACAGGCAAGAGACCCAGTACTTC. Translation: CASSSDRQETQYF.

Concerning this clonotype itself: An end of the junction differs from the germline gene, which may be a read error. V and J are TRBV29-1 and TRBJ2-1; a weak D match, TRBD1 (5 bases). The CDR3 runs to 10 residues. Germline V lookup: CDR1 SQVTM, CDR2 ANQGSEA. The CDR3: CGGSDIEHFF. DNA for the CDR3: TGCGGCGGATCGGACATTGAGCACTTCTTC.

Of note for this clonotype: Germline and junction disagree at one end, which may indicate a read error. The CDR3 sequence is CASSRQGTGGHGNQSQHF. CDR3 DNA: TGCGCCAGCAGCCGACAAGGAACAGGGGGCCATGGCAATCAGTCCCAGCATTTT. The chain carries TRBV4-1 and TRBJ1-5, with 9 positions matching TRBD1. This CDR3 comprises 18 residues. Germline CDR1 and CDR2: MGHRA and YSYEKL.

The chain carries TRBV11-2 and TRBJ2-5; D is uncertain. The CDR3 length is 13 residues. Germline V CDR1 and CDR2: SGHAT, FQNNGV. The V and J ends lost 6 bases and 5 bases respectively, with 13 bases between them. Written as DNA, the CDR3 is TGTGCCAGCAGAACCCAAGGTGGCGAGACCCAGTACTTC. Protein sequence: CASRTQGGETQYF.

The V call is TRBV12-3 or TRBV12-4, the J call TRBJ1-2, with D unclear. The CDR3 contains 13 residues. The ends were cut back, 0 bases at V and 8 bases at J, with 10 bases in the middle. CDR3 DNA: TGTGCCAGCAGTTTAGCATGGTGGAAAGGCTACACCTTC. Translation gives CASSLAWWKGYTF.

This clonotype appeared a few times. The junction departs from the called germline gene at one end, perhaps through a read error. This CDR3 is CTSNLEETQYF. Written as DNA, the CDR3 is TGTACCAGCAACTTAGAGGAGACCCAGTACTTC. This sequence joins TRBV11-2 and TRBJ2-5; no firm D call. CDR1 is SGHAT, CDR2 FQNNGV, per germline. CDR3 length equals 11 residues.

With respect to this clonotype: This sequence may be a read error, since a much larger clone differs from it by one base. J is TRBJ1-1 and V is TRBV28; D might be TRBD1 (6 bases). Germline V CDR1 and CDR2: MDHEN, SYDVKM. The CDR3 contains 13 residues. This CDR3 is CDSTQQGNTEAFF. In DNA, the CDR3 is TGTGACAGCACGCAACAGGGGAACACTGAAGCTTTCTTT.

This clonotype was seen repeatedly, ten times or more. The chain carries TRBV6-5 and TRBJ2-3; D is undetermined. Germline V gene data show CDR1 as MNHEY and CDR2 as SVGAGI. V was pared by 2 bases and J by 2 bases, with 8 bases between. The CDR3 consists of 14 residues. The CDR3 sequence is CASSYQTPTDTQYF. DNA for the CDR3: TGTGCCAGCAGTTACCAAACTCCCACAGATACGCAGTATTTT.

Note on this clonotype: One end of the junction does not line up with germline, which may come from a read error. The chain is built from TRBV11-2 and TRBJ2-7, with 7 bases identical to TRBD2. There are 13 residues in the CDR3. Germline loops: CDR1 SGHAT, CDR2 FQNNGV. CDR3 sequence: CAGSREGLYGQCF. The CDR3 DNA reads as TGTGCCGGCAGTAGGGAGGGCCTTTACGGGCAGTGCTTC.

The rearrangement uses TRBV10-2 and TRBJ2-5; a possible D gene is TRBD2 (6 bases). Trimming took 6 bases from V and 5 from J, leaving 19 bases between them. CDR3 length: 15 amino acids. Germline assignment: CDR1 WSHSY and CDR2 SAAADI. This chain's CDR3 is CASSEEGRRGETQYF. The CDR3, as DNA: TGCGCCAGCAGCGAGGAGGGCCGGCGCGGTGAGACCCAGTACTTC.

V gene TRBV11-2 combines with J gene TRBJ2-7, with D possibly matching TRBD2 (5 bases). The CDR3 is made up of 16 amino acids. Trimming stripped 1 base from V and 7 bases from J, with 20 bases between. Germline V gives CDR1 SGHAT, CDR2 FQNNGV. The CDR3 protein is CASSLGHGLPTHEQYF. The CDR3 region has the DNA TGTGCCAGCAGCTTAGGCCATGGACTTCCTACGCATGAGCAGTACTTC.

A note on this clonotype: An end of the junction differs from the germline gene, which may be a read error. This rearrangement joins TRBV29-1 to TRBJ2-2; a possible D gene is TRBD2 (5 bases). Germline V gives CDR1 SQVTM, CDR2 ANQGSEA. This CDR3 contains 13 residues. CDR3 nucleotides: TGCAGTGCCTGGCAGGTAAACACCGGGGAGCTGTTATTT. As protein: CSAWQVNTGELLF.

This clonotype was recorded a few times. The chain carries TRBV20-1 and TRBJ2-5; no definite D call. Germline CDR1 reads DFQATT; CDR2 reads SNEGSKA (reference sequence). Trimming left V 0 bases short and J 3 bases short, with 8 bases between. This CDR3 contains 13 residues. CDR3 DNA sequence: TGCAGTGCTAGAGAGGGGATTAAAGAGACCCAGTACTTC. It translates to CSAREGIKETQYF.

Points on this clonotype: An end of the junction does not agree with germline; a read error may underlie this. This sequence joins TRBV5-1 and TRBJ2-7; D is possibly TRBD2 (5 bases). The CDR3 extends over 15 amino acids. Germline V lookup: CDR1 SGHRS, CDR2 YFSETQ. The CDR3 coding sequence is TGCGCCAGCAGCATGACAAGTGGGAGCTCCTACGAGCGGTACTTC. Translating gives CASSMTSGSSYERYF.

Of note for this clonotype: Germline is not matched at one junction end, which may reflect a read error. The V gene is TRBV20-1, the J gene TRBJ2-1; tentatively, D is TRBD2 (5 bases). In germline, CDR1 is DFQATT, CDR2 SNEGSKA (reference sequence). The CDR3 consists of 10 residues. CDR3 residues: CSAGGNEHFF. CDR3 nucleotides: TGCAGTGCTGGAGGCAATGAGCATTTCTTC.